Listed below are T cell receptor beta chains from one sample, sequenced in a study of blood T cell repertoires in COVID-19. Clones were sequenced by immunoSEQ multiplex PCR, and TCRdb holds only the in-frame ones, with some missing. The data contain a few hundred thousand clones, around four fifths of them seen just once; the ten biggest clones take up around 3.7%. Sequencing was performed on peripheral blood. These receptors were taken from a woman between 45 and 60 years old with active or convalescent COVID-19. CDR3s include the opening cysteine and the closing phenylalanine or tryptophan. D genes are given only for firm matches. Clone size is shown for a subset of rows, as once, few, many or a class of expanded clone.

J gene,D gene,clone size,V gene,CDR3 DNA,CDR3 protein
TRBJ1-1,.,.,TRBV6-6,TGTGCCAGCAGTCAGCAACAGGGAGGGCTAATGAACACTGAAGCTTTCTTT,CASSQQQGGLMNTEAFF
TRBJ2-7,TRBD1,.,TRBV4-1,TGCGCCAGCAGCCAGGGCCCCGGGACAGAAAGCGAGGACGAGCAGTACTTC,CASSQGPGTESEDEQYF
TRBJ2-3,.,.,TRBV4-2,TGTGCCAGCAGCCAGGACTTTCCAGATACGCAGTATTTT,CASSQDFPDTQYF
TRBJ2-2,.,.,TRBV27,TGTGCCAGCAAGAAGCGGACAGCGAACACCGGGGAGCTGTTTTTT,CASKKRTANTGELFF
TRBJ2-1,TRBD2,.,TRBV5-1,TGCGCCAGCAGCTTGGGATTGGTTGGCGGGAGGGCCGCCAATGAGCAGTTCTTC,CASSLGLVGGRAANEQFF
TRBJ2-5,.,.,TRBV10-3,TGTGCCATCAGTGAGCCGACGAAAAGCGGAAGCGGAAGAGAGACCCAGTACTTC,CAISEPTKSGSGRETQYF
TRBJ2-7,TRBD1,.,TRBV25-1,TGTGCCAGCAGTGACCCCGGGACAGGGGACTACGAGCAGTACTTC,CASSDPGTGDYEQYF
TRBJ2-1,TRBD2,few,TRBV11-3,TGTGCCAGCAGCCTAGCGGGAGGGGACTACAATGAGCAGTTCTTC,CASSLAGGDYNEQFF
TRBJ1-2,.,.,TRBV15,TGTGCCACCAGCAGAGATTACGACGGCCCGTCAGGTCACACCTTC,CATSRDYDGPSGHTF
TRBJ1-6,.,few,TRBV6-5,TGTGCCAGCAGTTACTCGACCCCACGGGCACCCCTCCACTTT,CASSYSTPRAPLHF
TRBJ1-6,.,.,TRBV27,TGTGCCAGCAGCCCCGGACAGCGTTCACCCCTCCACTTT,CASSPGQRSPLHF